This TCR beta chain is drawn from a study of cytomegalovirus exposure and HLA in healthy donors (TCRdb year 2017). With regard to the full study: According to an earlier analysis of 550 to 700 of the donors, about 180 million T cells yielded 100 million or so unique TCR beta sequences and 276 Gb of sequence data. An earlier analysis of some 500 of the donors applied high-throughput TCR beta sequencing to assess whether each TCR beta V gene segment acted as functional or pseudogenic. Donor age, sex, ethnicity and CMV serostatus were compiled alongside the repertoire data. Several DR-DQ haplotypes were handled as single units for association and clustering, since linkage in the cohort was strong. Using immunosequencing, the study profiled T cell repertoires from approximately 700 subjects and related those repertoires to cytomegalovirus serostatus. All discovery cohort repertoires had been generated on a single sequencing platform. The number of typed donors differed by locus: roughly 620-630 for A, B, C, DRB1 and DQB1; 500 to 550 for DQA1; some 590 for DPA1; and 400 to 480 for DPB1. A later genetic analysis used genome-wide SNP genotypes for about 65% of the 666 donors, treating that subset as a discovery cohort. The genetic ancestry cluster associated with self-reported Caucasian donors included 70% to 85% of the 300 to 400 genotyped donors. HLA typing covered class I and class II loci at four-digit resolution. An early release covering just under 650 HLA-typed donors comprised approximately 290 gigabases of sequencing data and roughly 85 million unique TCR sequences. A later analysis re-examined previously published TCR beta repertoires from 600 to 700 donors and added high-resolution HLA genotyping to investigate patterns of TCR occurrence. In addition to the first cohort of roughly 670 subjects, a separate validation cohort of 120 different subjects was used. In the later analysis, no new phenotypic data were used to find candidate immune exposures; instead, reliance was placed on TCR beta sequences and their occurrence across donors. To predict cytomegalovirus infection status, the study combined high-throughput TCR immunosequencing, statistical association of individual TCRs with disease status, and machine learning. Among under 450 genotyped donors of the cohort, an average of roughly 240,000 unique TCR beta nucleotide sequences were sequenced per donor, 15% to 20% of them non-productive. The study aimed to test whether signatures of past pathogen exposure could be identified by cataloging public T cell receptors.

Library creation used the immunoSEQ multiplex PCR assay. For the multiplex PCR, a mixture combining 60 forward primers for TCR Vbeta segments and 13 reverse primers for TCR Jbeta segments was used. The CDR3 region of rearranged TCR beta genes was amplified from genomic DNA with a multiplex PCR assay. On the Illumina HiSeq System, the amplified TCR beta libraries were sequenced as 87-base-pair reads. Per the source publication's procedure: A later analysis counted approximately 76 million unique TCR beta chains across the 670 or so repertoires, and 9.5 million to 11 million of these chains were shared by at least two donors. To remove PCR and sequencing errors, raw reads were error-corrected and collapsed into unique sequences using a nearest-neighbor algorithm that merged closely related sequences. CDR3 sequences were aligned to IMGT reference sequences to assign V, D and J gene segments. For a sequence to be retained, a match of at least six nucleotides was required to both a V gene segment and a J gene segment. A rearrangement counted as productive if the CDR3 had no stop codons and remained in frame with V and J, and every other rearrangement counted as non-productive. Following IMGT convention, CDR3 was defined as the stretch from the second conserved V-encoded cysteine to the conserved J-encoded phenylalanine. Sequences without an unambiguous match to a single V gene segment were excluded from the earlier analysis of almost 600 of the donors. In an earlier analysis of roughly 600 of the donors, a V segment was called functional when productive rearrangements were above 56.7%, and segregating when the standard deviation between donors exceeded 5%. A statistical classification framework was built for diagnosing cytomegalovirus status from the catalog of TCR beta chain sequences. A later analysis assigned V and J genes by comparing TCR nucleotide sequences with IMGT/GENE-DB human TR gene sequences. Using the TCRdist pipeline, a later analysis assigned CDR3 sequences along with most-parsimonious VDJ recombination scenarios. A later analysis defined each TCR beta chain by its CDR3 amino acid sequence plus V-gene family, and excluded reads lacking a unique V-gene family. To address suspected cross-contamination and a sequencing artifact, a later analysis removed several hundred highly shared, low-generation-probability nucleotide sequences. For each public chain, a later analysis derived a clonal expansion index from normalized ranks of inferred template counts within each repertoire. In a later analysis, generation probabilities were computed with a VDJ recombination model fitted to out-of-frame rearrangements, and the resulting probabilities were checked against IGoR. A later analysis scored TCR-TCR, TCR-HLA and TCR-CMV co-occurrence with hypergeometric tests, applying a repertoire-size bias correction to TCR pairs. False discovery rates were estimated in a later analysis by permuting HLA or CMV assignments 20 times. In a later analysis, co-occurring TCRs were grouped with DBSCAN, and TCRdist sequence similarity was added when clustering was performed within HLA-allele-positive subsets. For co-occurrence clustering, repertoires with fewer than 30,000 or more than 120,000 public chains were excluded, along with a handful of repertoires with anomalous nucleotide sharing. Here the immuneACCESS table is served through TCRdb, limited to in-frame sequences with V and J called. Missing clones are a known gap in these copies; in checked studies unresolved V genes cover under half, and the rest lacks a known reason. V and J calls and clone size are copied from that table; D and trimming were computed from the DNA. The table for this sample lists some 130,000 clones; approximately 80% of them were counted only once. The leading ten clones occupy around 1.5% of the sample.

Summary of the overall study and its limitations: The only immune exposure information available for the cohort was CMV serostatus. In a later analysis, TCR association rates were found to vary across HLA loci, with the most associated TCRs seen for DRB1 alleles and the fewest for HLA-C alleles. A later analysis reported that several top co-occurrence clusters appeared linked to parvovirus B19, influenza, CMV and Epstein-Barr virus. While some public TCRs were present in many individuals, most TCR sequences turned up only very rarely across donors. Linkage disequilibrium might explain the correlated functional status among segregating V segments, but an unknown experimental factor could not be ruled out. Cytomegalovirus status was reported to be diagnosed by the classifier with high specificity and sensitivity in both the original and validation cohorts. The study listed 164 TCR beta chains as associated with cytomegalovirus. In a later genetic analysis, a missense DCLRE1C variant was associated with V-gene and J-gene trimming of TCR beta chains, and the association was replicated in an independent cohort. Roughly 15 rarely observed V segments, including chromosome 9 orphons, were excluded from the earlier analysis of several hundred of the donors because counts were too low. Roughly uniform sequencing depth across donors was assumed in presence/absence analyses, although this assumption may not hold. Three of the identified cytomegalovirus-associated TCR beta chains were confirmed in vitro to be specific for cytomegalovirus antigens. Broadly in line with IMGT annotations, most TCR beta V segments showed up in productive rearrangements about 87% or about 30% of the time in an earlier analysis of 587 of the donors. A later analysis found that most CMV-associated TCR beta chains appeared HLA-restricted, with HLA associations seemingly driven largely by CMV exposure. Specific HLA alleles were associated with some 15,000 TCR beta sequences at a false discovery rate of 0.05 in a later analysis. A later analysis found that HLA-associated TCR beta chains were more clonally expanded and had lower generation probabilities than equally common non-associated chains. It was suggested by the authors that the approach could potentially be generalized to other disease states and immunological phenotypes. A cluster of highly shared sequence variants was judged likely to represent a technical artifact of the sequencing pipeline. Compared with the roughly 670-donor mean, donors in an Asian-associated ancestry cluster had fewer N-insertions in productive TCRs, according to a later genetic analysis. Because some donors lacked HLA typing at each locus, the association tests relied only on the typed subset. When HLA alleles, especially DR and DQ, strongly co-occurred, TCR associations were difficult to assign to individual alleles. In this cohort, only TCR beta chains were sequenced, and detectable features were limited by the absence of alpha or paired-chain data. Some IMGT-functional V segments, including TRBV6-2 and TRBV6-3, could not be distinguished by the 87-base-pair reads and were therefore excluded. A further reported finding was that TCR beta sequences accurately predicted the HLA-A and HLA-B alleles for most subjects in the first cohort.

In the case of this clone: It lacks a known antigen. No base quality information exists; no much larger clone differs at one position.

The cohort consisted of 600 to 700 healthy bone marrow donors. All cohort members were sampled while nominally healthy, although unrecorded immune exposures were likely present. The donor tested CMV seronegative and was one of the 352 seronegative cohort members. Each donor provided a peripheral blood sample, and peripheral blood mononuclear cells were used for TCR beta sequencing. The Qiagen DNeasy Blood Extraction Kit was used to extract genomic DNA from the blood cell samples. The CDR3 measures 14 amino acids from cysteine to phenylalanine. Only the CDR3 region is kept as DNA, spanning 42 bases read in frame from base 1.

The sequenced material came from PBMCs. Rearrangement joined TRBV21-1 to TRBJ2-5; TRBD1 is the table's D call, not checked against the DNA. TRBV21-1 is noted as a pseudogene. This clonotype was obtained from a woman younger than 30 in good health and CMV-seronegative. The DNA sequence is TGTGCCACACAAAACAGGGGCAAAAAAGAGACCCAGTACTTC. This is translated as CATQNRGKKETQYF.